This T cell receptor beta chain was retrieved from a study of OX40 agonist ivuxolimab in advanced cancers. TCRdb's copy holds only in-frame clones and misses some; the assay was immunoSEQ multiplex PCR. The sample lists some 27,000 clones; around nine tenths were seen once. This clonotype was sampled from an adult with an advanced solid tumor such as melanoma, head and neck, liver or kidney cancer. The material sequenced was CD4+ or CD8+ T cells sorted from blood, taken in a trial of the OX40 agonist ivuxolimab.

CDR3 in amino acids: CASSLGLYNEQFF. CDR3 bases: TGTGCCAGCAGTTTAGGGCTCTACAATGAGCAGTTCTTC. The chain couples TRBV27 to TRBJ2-1; D ambiguous. The CDR3 loop spans 13 amino acids. The V and J ends lost 2 bases and 3 bases respectively, with 5 bases between them. Germline V gene lookup returns CDR1 MNHEY and CDR2 SMNVEV (reference sequence).